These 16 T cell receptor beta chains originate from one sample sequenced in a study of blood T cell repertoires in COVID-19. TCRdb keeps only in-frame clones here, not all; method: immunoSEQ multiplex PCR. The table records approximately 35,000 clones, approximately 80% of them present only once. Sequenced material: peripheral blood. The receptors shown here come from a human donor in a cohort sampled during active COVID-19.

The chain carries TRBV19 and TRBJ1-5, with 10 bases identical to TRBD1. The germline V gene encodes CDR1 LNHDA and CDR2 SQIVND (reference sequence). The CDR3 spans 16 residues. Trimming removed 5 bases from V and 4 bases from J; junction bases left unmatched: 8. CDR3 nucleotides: TGTGCCAGTAGTGCCCAAGGACAGGGGGGTAATCAGCCCCAGCATTTT. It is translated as CASSAQGQGGNQPQHF. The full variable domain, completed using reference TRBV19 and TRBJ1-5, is DGGITQSPKYLFRKEGQNVTLSCEQNLNHDAMYWYRQDPGQGLRLIYYSQIVNDFQKGDIAEGYSVSREKKESFPLTVTSAQKNPTAFYLCASSAQGQGGNQPQHFGDGTRLSIL.

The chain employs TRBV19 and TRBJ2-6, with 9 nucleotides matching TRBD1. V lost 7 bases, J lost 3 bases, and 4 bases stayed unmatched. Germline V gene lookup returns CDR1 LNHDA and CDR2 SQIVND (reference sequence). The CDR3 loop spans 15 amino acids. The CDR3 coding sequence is TGTGCCAGTATAGACAGGGGGTTTGGGGCCAACGTCCTGACTTTC. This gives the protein CASIDRGFGANVLTF.

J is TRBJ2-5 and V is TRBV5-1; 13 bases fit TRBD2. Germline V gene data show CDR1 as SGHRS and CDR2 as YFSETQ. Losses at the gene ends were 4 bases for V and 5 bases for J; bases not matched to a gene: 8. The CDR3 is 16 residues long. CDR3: CASSPAGTSGVETQYF. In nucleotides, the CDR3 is TGCGCCAGCAGCCCCGCCGGGACTAGCGGGGTTGAGACCCAGTACTTC.

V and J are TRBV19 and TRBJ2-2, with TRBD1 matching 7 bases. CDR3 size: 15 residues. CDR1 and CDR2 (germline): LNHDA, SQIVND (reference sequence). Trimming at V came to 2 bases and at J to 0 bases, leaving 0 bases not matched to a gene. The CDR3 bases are TGTGCCAGTAGTATAACAGGGGCGAACACCGGGGAGCTGTTTTTT. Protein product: CASSITGANTGELFF. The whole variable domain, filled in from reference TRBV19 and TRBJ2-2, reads DGGITQSPKYLFRKEGQNVTLSCEQNLNHDAMYWYRQDPGQGLRLIYYSQIVNDFQKGDIAEGYSVSREKKESFPLTVTSAQKNPTAFYLCASSITGANTGELFFGEGSRLTVL.

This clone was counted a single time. The chain's CDR3 is CASSLAQGGRQETQYF. CDR3 DNA sequence: TGTGCCAGCAGCTTAGCGCAGGGGGGACGACAAGAGACCCAGTACTTC. The chain uses TRBV7-2 and TRBJ2-5, with D perhaps TRBD1 (7 bases). CDR3 length equals 16 residues. V shed 0 bases and J shed 2 bases, with 13 bases lying between them. Germline assignment: CDR1 SGHTA and CDR2 FQGNSA.

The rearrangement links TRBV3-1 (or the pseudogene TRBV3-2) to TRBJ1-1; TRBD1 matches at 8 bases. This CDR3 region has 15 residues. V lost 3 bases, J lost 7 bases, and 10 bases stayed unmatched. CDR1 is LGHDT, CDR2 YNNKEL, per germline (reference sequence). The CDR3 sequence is CASSHLRGRRREAFF. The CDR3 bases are TGTGCCAGCAGCCATCTCAGGGGGCGAAGACGTGAAGCTTTCTTT.

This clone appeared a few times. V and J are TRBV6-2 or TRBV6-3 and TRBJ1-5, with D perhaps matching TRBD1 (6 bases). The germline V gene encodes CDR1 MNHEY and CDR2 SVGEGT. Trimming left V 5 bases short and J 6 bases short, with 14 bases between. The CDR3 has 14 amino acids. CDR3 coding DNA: TGTGCCAGCAGTCCCCAGGGGTCGGCTCAGCCCCAGCATTTT. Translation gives CASSPQGSAQPQHF.

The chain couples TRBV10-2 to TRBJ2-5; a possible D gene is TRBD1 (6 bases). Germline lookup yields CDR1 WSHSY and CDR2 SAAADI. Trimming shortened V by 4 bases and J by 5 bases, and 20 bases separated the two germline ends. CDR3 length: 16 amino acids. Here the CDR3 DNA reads TGCGCCAGCAGTGCGCTTGGCAGGGGAAGTGACGAGACCCAGTACTTC. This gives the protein CASSALGRGSDETQYF.

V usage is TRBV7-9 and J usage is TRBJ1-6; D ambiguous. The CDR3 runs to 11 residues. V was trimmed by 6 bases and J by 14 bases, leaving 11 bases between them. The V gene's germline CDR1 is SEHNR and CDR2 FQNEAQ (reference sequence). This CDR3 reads CASSYGIALHF. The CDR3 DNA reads TGTGCCAGCAGTTACGGGATTGCCCTCCACTTT.

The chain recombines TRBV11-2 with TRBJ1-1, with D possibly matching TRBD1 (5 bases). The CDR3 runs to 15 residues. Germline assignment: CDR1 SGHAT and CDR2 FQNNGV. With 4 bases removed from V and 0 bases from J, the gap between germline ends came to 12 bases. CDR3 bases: TGTGCCAGCAGCTCCCCCGGCAGGGTGAACACTGAAGCTTTCTTT. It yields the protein CASSSPGRVNTEAFF. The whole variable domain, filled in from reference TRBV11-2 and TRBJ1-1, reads EAGVAQSPRYKIIEKRQSVAFWCNPISGHATLYWYQQILGQGPKLLIQFQNNGVVDDSQLPKDRFSAERLKGVDSTLKIQPAKLEDSAVYLCASSSPGRVNTEAFFGQGTRLTVV.

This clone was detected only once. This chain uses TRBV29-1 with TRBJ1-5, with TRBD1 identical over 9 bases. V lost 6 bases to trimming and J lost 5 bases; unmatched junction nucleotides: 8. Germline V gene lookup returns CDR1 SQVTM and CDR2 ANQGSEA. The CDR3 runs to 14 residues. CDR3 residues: CSVQTGGAYQPQHF. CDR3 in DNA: TGCAGCGTCCAAACAGGGGGCGCTTATCAGCCCCAGCATTTT.

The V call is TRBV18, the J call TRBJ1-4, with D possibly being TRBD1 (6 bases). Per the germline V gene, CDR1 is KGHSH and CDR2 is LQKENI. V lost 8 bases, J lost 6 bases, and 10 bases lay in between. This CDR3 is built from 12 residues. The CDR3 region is CASRQADEKLFF. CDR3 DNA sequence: TGTGCCAGCCGACAGGCTGATGAAAAACTGTTTTTT. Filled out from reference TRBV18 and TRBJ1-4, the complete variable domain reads NAGVMQNPRHLVRRRGQEARLRCSPMKGHSHVYWYRQLPEEGLKFMVYLQKENIIDESGMPKERFSAEFPKEGPSILRIQQVVRGDSAAYFCASRQADEKLFFGSGTQLSVL.

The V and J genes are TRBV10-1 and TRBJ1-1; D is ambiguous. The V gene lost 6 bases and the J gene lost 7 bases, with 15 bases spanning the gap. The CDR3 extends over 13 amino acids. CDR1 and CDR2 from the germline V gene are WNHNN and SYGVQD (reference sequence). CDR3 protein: CASRRDYGDEAFF. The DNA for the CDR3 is TGCGCCAGCAGGAGGGATTACGGCGATGAAGCTTTCTTT.

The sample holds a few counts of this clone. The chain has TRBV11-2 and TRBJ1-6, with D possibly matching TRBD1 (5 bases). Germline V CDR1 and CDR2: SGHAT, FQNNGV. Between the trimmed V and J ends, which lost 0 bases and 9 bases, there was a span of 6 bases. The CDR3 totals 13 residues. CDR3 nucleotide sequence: TGTGCCAGCAGCTTAGACAGGGCTTCACCCCTCCACTTT. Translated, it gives CASSLDRASPLHF. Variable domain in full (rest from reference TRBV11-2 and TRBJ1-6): EAGVAQSPRYKIIEKRQSVAFWCNPISGHATLYWYQQILGQGPKLLIQFQNNGVVDDSQLPKDRFSAERLKGVDSTLKIQPAKLEDSAVYLCASSLDRASPLHFGNGTRLTVT.

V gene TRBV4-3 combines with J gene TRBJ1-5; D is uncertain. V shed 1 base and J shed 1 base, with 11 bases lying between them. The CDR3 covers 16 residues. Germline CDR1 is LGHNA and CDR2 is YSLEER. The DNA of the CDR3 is TGCGCCAGCAGCCAAGGGGCTCCAGGCAGCAATCAGCCCCAGCATTTT. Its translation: CASSQGAPGSNQPQHF.

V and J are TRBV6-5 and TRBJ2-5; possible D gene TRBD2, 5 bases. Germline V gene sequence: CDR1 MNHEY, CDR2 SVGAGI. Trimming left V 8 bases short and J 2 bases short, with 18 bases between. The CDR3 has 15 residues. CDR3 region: CASVYYLATQETQYF. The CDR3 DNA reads TGTGCCAGCGTCTATTACCTAGCTACACAAGAGACCCAGTACTTC.